Given below is one TCR beta chain in context. Trimming took 1 base from V and 3 from J; bases not matched to a gene: 2. CDR3 length: 15 residues. Germline assignment: CDR1 MGHRA and CDR2 YSYEKL. TCR alpha and beta CDR3 regions were amplified from RNA using iRepertoire nested multiplex PCR. TCRdb reprocessed the multiplex PCR reads via MiXCR and lists one record per CDR3 protein. The sample contains about 410,000 distinct CDR3 sequences, roughly two fifths of which appear only once. The record originates from a study of glioma-infiltrating T cells. V and J are TRBV4-1 and TRBJ2-1, with 8 positions matching TRBD2. Material: glioma tissue, nonneoplastic brain tissue, or PBMCs (not recorded which). This receptor was identified in a human donor with low-grade glioma or glioblastoma, undergoing nonglioma brain surgery, or in good health (not recorded which). The CDR3 bases are TGCGCCAGCAGCCAAGTTAGCGGGGTCTACAATGAGCAGTTCTTC. This codes for CASSQVSGVYNEQFF.